This passage covers 21 T cell receptor beta chains from one sample sequenced in a study of Ad26.COV2.S vaccination and SARS-CoV-2 variants. Profiling relied on immunoSEQ multiplex PCR, and the TCRdb table lists in-frame clones only, not all of them. The data contain roughly 390,000 clones, about 88% of them singletons. Treatment described: about 20 received Ad26.COV2.S at low or high dose, single or two shots; about 5 received placebo; per-sample allocation not given. After the first vaccine or placebo injection, samples were drawn on day 63. The sample in question was peripheral blood, obtained in a trial of Ad26.COV2.S vaccine versus placebo. The receptors were gathered from a person aged 18-60 years who received the Ad26.COV2.S COVID-19 vaccine or a placebo.

CDR3 region: CASSRGEGAFF. The CDR3 DNA sequence: TGTGCCAGCAGCCGCGGGGAGGGAGCTTTCTTT. This chain links TRBV12-3 or TRBV12-4 with TRBJ1-1; D unresolved. The CDR3 loop spans 11 amino acids. V lost 6 bases and J lost 10, with 12 bases in between.

This CDR3 is CASSLGLAGGETQYF. In nucleotides, the CDR3 is TGCGCCAGCAGCTTGGGTCTAGCGGGCGGGGAGACCCAGTACTTC. The chain joins TRBV5-1 to TRBJ2-5, with TRBD2 matching over 8 bases. Trimming at V came to 0 bases and at J to 5 bases, leaving 6 bases not matched to a gene. The CDR3 has 15 residues. Per the germline V gene, CDR1 is SGHRS and CDR2 is YFSETQ.

This chain links TRBV5-1 with TRBJ2-3; TRBD2 matches at 11 bases. The germline V gene has CDR1 SGHRS and CDR2 YFSETQ. The junction had 7 bases not matched to a gene; V was cut back by 3 bases and J by 4 bases. This CDR3 has 16 amino acids. This CDR3 is CASSSKTSGVSDTQYF. CDR3 sequence (DNA): TGCGCCAGCAGCTCCAAGACTAGCGGGGTATCAGATACGCAGTATTTT.

The chain recombines TRBV4-1 with TRBJ1-4; TRBD1 might be the D (5 bases). CDR1 is MGHRA and CDR2 is YSYEKL in the germline V gene. CDR3 length: 16 residues. Trimming left V 1 base short and J 8 bases short, with 17 bases between. The CDR3 protein is CASSQGGRDEGEKLFF. DNA of the CDR3: TGCGCCAGCAGCCAAGGGGGACGGGACGAGGGGGAAAAACTGTTTTTT.

This chain connects TRBV7-8 to TRBJ2-5; 10 nucleotides agree with TRBD2. This CDR3 comprises 16 residues. The ends lost 5 bases at V and 4 bases at J; junction bases unmatched: 10. Germline CDR1 and CDR2: SGHVS and FQNEAQ. The CDR3 region has the DNA TGTGCCAGCAGCGATCTACTAGCGGGGAGACGAGAGACCCAGTACTTC. The encoded protein is CASSDLLAGRRETQYF.

The rearrangement links TRBV4-1 to TRBJ1-1, with no clear D. The V and J ends lost 0 bases and 1 base respectively, with 6 bases between them. Germline-derived CDR1 and CDR2 are MGHRA and YSYEKL. The CDR3 consists of 14 residues. The CDR3 loop reads CASSQEQRNTEAFF. The CDR3 bases are TGCGCCAGCAGCCAAGAGCAGAGGAACACTGAAGCTTTCTTT.

The V call is TRBV5-6, the J call TRBJ2-7, with 8 bases lining up with TRBD1. The V segment lost 4 bases and the J segment 2 bases; nucleotides outside the gene matches: 8. Germline V lookup: CDR1 SGHDT, CDR2 YYEEEE. The CDR3 spans 15 residues. CDR3: CASSTSTGVPYEQYF. The CDR3 DNA reads as TGTGCCAGCAGCACCTCGACAGGGGTCCCCTACGAGCAGTACTTC.

This clone was recorded a few times. The CDR3 region has the DNA TGTGCCAGCAGGGGCCAGGGGACTGATAATTCACCCCTCCACTTT. Protein sequence: CASRGQGTDNSPLHF. V usage is TRBV7-9 and J usage is TRBJ1-6; possible D gene TRBD1, 6 bases. The CDR3 sequence is 15 residues long. Trimming cost V 6 bases and J 5 bases, with 14 bases left between them. Germline V CDR1 and CDR2: SEHNR, FQNEAQ (reference sequence). Full variable domain (rest looked up from reference TRBV7-9 and TRBJ1-6): DTGVSQNPRHKITKRGQNVTFRCDPISEHNRLYWYRQTLGQGPEFLTYFQNEAQLEKSRLLSDRFSAERPKGSFSTLEIQRTEQGDSAMYLCASRGQGTDNSPLHFGNGTRLTVT.

V gene TRBV6-2 or TRBV6-3 combines with J gene TRBJ2-5, with TRBD2 as a possible D gene (6 bases). The CDR3 extends over 16 amino acids. CDR1 and CDR2 (germline): MNHEY, SVGEGT. Trimming removed 2 bases from V and 1 base from J, with 14 bases in between. The CDR3 sequence: CASSYVRGRLQETQYF. The CDR3 DNA reads as TGTGCCAGCAGTTACGTCCGTGGGAGGCTCCAAGAGACCCAGTACTTC.

J is TRBJ2-1 and V is TRBV6-2 or TRBV6-3; D uncertain. This CDR3 spans 13 amino acids. From germline, CDR1 is MNHEY and CDR2 SVGEGT. The V gene lost 0 bases and the J gene lost 6 bases, with 6 bases spanning the gap. The CDR3 nucleotides read TGTGCCAGCAGTTACTCAATCTTCAATGAGCAGTTCTTC. Translated: CASSYSIFNEQFF.

V is TRBV6-5 and J is TRBJ2-7, with 8 bases aligning to TRBD2. Germline-derived CDR1 and CDR2 are MNHEY and SVGAGI. Trimming at V came to 2 bases and at J to 3 bases, leaving 6 bases not matched to a gene. The CDR3 spans 15 residues. Written as DNA, the CDR3 is TGTGCCAGCAGTTACCCACGGGGGGGAGGCTACGAGCAGTACTTC. Its translation is CASSYPRGGGYEQYF.

The chain combines TRBV4-1 with TRBJ2-5, with 8 bases lining up with TRBD1. The CDR3 spans 15 residues. Losses at the gene ends were 4 bases for V and 5 bases for J; bases not matched to a gene: 9. Germline values: CDR1 MGHRA, CDR2 YSYEKL. The CDR3 region is CASSLSLDREETQYF. Here the CDR3 DNA reads TGCGCCAGCAGCCTATCCCTGGACAGGGAGGAGACCCAGTACTTC.

This chain links TRBV10-2 with TRBJ2-5, with D perhaps matching TRBD1 or TRBD2 (5 bases each). In germline, CDR1 is WSHSY, CDR2 SAAADI. The length of the CDR3 is 17 residues. Trimming removed 0 bases at V and 2 bases at J, with 16 bases between. CDR3 bases: TGCGCCAGCAGTGAGTCTTGGGAGACGACAGCTCAAGAGACCCAGTACTTC. Encoded protein: CASSESWETTAQETQYF.

V and J are TRBV5-6 and TRBJ2-5; D uncertain. The CDR3 is 11 residues long. The germline V gene encodes CDR1 SGHDT and CDR2 YYEEEE. V was clipped by 4 bases and J by 5 bases, with 6 bases between them. Here the CDR3 reads CASSHMETQYF. The DNA of the CDR3 is TGTGCCAGCAGCCATATGGAGACCCAGTACTTC.

This clone was seen repeatedly, ten times or more. The V and J genes are TRBV7-8 and TRBJ1-3; tentative D call: TRBD1 (5 bases). This CDR3 comprises 14 residues. Trimming took 8 bases from V and 0 from J, leaving 11 bases between them. Per germline, CDR1 SGHVS and CDR2 FQNEAQ. In DNA form, the CDR3 reads TGTGCCAGCCAGAGACAGTACTCTGGAAACACCATATATTTT. This sequence encodes CASQRQYSGNTIYF.

A few counts support this clone. The V call is TRBV7-6, the J call TRBJ1-4, with unresolved D. Germline values: CDR1 SGHVS, CDR2 FNYEAQ. The CDR3 loop spans 15 amino acids. Trimming shortened V by 5 bases and J by 8 bases, and 18 bases separated the two germline ends. The CDR3 sequence: CASSQGSGGGEKLFF. CDR3 nucleotide sequence: TGTGCCAGCAGCCAAGGGTCAGGCGGAGGGGAAAAACTGTTTTTT.

The gene calls are TRBV24-1 and TRBJ1-5; perhaps TRBD1 as D (5 bases). The CDR3 sequence is 16 residues long. Per germline, CDR1 KGHDR and CDR2 SFDVKD. Trimming cost V 4 bases and J 0 bases, with 12 bases left between them. The CDR3 DNA follows: TGTGCCACCAGTGAGGGAGGGGACTATAGCAATCAGCCCCAGCATTTT. Encoded protein: CATSEGGDYSNQPQHF.

The chain recombines TRBV7-2 with TRBJ1-1; perhaps TRBD1 as D (5 bases). The germline gives CDR1 SGHTA, CDR2 FQGNSA. The CDR3 runs to 14 residues. V dropped 5 bases and J dropped 5 bases, with 15 bases sitting between them. CDR3 DNA sequence: TGTGCCAGCAGCCCGACTCAAAAGGGGACTGAAGCTTTCTTT. Its protein is CASSPTQKGTEAFF.

To note about this clone: Other nucleotide sequences in the sample specify the same CDR3. The V call is TRBV18, the J call TRBJ2-3, with 8 bases aligning to TRBD2. CDR1 is KGHSH and CDR2 is LQKENI in the germline V gene. This CDR3 comprises 16 residues. After removal of 3 bases from V and 3 bases from J, the junction contained 8 bases not matched to a gene. CDR3 region: CASSPFSGGQTDTQYF. CDR3 sequence (DNA): TGTGCCAGCTCACCCTTCAGCGGGGGCCAGACAGATACGCAGTATTTT.

This sequence joins TRBV29-1 and TRBJ1-1; D is uncertain. Trimming took 6 bases from V and 0 from J, leaving 2 bases between them. From germline, CDR1 is SQVTM and CDR2 ANQGSEA. There are 10 residues in the CDR3. Written as DNA, the CDR3 is TGCAGCGTAATGAACACTGAAGCTTTCTTT. This sequence encodes CSVMNTEAFF. The full variable domain, in which reference TRBV29-1 and TRBJ1-1 provide the parts outside the CDR3, is SAVISQKPSRDICQRGTSLTIQCQVDSQVTMMFWYRQQPGQSLTLIATANQGSEATYESGFVIDKFPISRPNLTFSTLTVSNMSPEDSSIYLCSVMNTEAFFGQGTRLTVV.

This clone was detected once. The chain has TRBV5-6 and TRBJ2-5; D call uncertain. CDR1 and CDR2 (germline): SGHDT, YYEEEE. CDR3 length equals 15 residues. V was trimmed by 0 bases and J by 2 bases, leaving 11 bases between them. The CDR3 here is CASSLAGTEQETQYF. The CDR3 bases are TGTGCCAGCAGCTTGGCCGGAACGGAACAAGAGACCCAGTACTTC.